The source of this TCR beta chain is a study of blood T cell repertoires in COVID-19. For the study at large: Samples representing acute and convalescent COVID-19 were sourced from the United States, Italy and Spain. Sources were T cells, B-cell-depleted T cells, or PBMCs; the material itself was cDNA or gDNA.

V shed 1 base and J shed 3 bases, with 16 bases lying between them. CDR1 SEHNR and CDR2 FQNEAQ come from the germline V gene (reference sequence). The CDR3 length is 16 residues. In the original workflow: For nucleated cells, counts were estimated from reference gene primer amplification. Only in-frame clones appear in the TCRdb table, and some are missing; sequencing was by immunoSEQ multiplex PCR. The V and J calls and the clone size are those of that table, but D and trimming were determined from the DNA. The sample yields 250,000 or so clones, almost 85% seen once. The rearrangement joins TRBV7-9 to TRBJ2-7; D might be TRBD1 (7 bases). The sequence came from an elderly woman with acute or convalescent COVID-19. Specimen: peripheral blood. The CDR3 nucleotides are TGTGCCAGCAGCTTAGGTCTCGGAGGGGGCGTCTACGAGCAGTACTTC. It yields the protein CASSLGLGGGVYEQYF.